A selection of T cell receptor beta chains follows, all from one sample in a study of blood T cell repertoires in COVID-19. Sequencing used immunoSEQ multiplex PCR; TCRdb keeps in-frame clones, though not all of them. The table includes 90,000 to 100,000 clones, about 85% detected once. Input material: peripheral blood. The origin of the receptors is a woman of 80 years or more with acute or convalescent COVID-19. CDR3s leave out the opening cysteine and the closing phenylalanine or tryptophan. Rows may omit the clone size; those that give it use once, few, many or a size class.

j_call clone_size v_call cdr3_aa
TRBJ1-2 - TRBV19 ASSPGDRGYGYT
TRBJ1-2 - TRBV7-8 AGGDRGKGGYT
TRBJ1-5 - TRBV2 ATGQALSAQH
TRBJ1-5 - TRBV4-2 ASSQDRAQPQH
TRBJ1-3 - TRBV6-5 ASSYSGQGRGNTIY
TRBJ1-2 - TRBV11-2 ASSLNRDHYGYT
TRBJ1-1 few TRBV28 ASSFTRGFTEAF
TRBJ1-4 - TRBV19 ASSTSATNEKLF
TRBJ1-4 - TRBV19 ASSKGQGGEKLF
TRBJ2-2 - TRBV11-2 ATRGTGSAGELF
TRBJ2-7 - TRBV6-1 ASSEARRYEQY
TRBJ1-1 few TRBV4-1 ASSPEDRGRAEAF
TRBJ2-7 - TRBV6-6 ASSSGQGAYEQY
TRBJ1-1 - TRBV28 ASIGGTYTEAF
TRBJ1-4 - TRBV2 ASRRRGDEKLF
TRBJ1-5 - TRBV20-1 SAIDSPDQPQH
TRBJ1-1 - TRBV2 ASSRTPRVTEAF
TRBJ2-5 - TRBV9 ASSVAPRETQY
TRBJ2-5 - TRBV24-1 ATSDQRTSQETQY
TRBJ1-2 - TRBV19 ASSRDRGSSYGYT
TRBJ1-2 few TRBV4-1 ASSQEPVTGGTNYGYT
TRBJ2-3 - TRBV5-1 ASSFTSGGAGEDTQY
TRBJ2-1 - TRBV12-3/TRBV12-4 ASSHGGPGEQF
TRBJ1-6 - TRBV5-1 ASSLGQGSYNSPLH
TRBJ2-7 - TRBV7-2 ASSLETRLEQY
TRBJ2-7 - TRBV30 AWSVGGDEQY
TRBJ2-5 - TRBV5-4 ASRYSGQGETQY
TRBJ2-7 - TRBV6-2/TRBV6-3 ASSYKGDYEQY
TRBJ1-6 - TRBV12-3/TRBV12-4 ASSFLSESPLH
TRBJ1-2 - TRBV28 ASSSGQPNYGYT
TRBJ2-2 - TRBV2 ASSELGTVNTGELF
TRBJ2-3 - TRBV5-4 ASSFERPDTQY
TRBJ2-1 - TRBV5-8 ASSGRTSGGPNEQF
TRBJ1-1 - TRBV10-1 ASSDPDRDEAF
TRBJ2-5 - TRBV18 ASSPSRRETQY
TRBJ2-2 - TRBV18 ASSPQGATNTGELF
TRBJ1-1 - TRBV28 ASSLPLQGAAEAF
TRBJ1-2 - TRBV28 ASSSGTPLGNYGYT
TRBJ1-5 - TRBV7-8 ASSLVGRGYSNQPQH
TRBJ2-5 - TRBV30 AWSEPGGTQY
TRBJ1-5 - TRBV10-1 ASRRDEMPGQGTMEDSNQPQH